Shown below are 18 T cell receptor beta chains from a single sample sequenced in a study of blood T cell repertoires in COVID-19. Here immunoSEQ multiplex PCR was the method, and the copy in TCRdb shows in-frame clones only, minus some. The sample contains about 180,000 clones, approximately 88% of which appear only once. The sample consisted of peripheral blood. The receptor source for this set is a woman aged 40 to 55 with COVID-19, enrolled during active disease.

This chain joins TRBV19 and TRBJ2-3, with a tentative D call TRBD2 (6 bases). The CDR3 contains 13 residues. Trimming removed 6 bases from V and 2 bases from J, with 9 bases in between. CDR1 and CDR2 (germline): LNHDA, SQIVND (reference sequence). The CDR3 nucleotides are TGTGCCAGTAGGGCGGGGTCCACAGATACGCAGTATTTT. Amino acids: CASRAGSTDTQYF.

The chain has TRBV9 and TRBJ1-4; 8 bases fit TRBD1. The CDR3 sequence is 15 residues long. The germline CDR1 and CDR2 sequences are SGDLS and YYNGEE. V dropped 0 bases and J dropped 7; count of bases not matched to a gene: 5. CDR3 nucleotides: TGTGCCAGCAGCGTAGTAGGGACAGGAGGTGAAAAACTGTTTTTT. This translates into CASSVVGTGGEKLFF.

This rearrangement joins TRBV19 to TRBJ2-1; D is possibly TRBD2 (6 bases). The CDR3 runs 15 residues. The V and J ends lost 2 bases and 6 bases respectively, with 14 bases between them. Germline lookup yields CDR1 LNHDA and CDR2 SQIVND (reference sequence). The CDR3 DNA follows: TGTGCCAGTAGTATAAAGGGACTGGGGGGCAATGAGCAGTTCTTC. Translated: CASSIKGLGGNEQFF.

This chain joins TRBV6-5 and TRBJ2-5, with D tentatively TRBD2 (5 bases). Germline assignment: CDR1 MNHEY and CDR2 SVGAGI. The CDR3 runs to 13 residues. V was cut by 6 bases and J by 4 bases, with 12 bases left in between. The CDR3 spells CASSPDFLETQYF. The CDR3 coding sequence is TGTGCCAGCAGCCCGGACTTCCTAGAGACCCAGTACTTC.

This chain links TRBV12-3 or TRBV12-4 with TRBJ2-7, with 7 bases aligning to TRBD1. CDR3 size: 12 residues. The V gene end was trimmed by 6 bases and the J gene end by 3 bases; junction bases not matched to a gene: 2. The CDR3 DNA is TGTGCCAGCAGCCGACAGGGCTACGAGCAGTACTTC. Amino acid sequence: CASSRQGYEQYF.

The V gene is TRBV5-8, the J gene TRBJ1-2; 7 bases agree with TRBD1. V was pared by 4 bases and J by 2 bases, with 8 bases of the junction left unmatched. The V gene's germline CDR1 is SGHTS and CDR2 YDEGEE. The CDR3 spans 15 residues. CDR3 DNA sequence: TGTGCCAGCAGCCCGTGGGGGGACAGAAACTATGGCTACACCTTC. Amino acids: CASSPWGDRNYGYTF. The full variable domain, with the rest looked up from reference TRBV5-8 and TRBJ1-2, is EAGVTQSPTHLIKTRGQQATLRCSPISGHTSVYWYQQALGLGLQFLLWYDEGEERNRGNFPPRFSGRQFPNYSSELNVNALELEDSALYLCASSPWGDRNYGYTFGSGTRLTVV.

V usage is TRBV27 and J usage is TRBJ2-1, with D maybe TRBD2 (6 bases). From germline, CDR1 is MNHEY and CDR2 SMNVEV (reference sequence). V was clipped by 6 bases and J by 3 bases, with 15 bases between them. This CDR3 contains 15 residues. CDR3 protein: CASRTSGVDYNEQFF. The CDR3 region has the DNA TGTGCCAGCAGAACTTCGGGAGTTGACTACAATGAGCAGTTCTTC.

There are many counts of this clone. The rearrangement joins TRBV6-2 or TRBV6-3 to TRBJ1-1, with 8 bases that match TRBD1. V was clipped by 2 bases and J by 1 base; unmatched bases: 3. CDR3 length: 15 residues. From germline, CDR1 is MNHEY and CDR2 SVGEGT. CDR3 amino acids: CASSYPTGGNTEAFF. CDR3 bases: TGTGCCAGCAGTTACCCCACAGGGGGGAACACTGAAGCTTTCTTT.

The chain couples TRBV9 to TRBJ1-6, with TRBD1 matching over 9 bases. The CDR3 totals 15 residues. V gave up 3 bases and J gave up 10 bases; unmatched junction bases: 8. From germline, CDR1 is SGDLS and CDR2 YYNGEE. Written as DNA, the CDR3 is TGTGCCAGCAGCGCGACCGGGACAGGGCCCTCACCCCTCCACTTT. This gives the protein CASSATGTGPSPLHF. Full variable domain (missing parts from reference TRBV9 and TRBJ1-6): DSGVTQTPKHLITATGQRVTLRCSPRSGDLSVYWYQQSLDQGLQFLIQYYNGEERAKGNILERFSAQQFPDLHSELNLSSLELGDSALYFCASSATGTGPSPLHFGNGTRLTVT.

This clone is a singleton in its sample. The CDR3 spells CASSSGGYGYTF. The CDR3 DNA reads as TGTGCCAGCAGTTCCGGAGGCTATGGCTACACCTTC. J is TRBJ1-2 and V is TRBV6-5; no definite D call. V was clipped by 4 bases and J by 4 bases, with 7 bases between them. Germline V gene data show CDR1 as MNHEY and CDR2 as SVGAGI. This CDR3 has 12 residues.

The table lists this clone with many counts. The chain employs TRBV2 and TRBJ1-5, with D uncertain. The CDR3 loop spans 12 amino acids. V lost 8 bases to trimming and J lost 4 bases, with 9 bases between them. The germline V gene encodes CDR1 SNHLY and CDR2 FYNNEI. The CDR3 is CASQEGNQPQHF. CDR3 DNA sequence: TGTGCCAGCCAGGAGGGAAATCAGCCCCAGCATTTT.

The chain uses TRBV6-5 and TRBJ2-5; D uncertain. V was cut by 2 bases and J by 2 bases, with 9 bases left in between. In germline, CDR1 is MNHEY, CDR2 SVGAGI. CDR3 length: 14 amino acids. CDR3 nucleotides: TGTGCCAGCAGTTACGTTGATAGACAAGAGACCCAGTACTTC. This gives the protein CASSYVDRQETQYF.

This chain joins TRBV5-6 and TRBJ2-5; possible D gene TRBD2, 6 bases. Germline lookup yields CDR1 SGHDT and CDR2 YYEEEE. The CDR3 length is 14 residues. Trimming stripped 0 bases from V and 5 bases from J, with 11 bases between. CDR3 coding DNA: TGTGCCAGCAGCTTGGTGGGAGGTCGGGAGACCCAGTACTTC. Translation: CASSLVGGRETQYF.

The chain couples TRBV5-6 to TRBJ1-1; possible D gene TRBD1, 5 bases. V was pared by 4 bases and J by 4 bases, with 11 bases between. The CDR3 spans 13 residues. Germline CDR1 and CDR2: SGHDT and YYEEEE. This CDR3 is CASSLQGGTEAFF. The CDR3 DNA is TGTGCCAGCAGCCTGCAGGGAGGCACTGAAGCTTTCTTT.

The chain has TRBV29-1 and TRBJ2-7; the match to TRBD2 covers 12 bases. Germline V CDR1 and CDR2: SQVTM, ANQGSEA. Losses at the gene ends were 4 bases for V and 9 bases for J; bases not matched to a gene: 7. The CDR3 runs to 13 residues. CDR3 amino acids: CSVVATSGGGQYF. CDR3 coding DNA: TGCAGCGTTGTGGCGACTAGCGGGGGTGGGCAGTACTTC.

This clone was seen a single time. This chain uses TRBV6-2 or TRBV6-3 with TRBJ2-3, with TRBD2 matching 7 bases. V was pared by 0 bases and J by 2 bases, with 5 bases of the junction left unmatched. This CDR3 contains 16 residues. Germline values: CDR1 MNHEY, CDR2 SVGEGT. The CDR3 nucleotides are TGTGCCAGCAGTTACTCAAGAGCGGGACTCACAGATACGCAGTATTTT. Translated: CASSYSRAGLTDTQYF.

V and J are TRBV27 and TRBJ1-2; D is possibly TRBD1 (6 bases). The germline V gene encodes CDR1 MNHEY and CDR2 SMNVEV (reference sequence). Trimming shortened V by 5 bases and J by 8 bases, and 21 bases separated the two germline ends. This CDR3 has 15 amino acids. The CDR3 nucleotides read TGTGCCAGCAGTCTAATGGCAGGGGCTCCCGGAGGCTACACCTTC. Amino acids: CASSLMAGAPGGYTF.

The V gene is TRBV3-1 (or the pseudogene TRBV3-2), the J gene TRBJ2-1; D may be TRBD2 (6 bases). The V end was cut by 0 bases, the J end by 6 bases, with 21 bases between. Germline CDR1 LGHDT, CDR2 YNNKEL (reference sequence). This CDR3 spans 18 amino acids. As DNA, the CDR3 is TGTGCCAGCAGCCAAGATTTACTTGGGCGGGGAGTGGGCAATGAGCAGTTCTTC. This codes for CASSQDLLGRGVGNEQFF.